This entry describes one T cell receptor beta chain. CDR3 length: 14 residues. The germline gives CDR1 DFQATT, CDR2 SNEGSKA (reference sequence). V trimming: 3 bases; J trimming: 8 bases; junction bases outside the gene matches: 7. These data come from a study of blood T cell repertoires in COVID-19. About the study: COVID-19 samples collected from the United States, Italy and Spain covered acute and convalescent phases. PBMCs, B-cell-depleted T cells, or T cells provided the cDNA or gDNA that made up the material.

Methods used by the authors: From reference gene primer amplification, estimates of nucleated cell counts were derived. Clones were sequenced by immunoSEQ multiplex PCR, and TCRdb holds only the in-frame ones, with some missing. The DNA was the basis for D and trimming; V, J and clone size are from that table. The table records fewer than 100,000 clones, less than 90% of them present only once. Sequenced: peripheral blood. This rearrangement joins TRBV20-1 to TRBJ2-1, with 10 bases matching TRBD2. The TCR was taken from a man aged 55 to 70 with acute or convalescent COVID-19. The CDR3 DNA sequence: TGCAGTGCTAGTCACCCAGCGGGGGGGCATGAGCAGTTCTTC. This encodes CSASHPAGGHEQFF.